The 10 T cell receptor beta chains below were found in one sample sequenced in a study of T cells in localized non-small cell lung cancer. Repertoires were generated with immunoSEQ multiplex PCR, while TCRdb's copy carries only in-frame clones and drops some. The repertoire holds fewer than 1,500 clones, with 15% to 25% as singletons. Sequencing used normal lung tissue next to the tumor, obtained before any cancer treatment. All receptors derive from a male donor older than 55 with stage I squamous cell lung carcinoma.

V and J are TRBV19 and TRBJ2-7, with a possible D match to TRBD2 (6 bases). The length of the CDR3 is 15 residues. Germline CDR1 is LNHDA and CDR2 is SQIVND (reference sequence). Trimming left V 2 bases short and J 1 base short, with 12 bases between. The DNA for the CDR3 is TGTGCCAGTAGTATATCGGGAAGCGGGTCCTACGAGCAGTACTTC. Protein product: CASSISGSGSYEQYF.

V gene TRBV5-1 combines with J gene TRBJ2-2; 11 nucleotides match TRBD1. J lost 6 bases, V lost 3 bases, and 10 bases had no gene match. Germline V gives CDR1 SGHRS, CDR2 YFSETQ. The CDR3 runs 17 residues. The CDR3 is CASSYRLGTGGAGELFF. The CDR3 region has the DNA TGCGCCAGCAGCTACCGCCTTGGGACAGGGGGAGCCGGGGAGCTGTTTTTT.

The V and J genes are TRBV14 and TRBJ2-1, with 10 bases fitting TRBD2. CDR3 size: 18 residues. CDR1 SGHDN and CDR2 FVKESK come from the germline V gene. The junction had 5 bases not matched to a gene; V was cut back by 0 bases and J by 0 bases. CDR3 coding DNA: TGTGCCAGCAGCCAAGAAGGGTTAGCGGGAGGCTCCTACAATGAGCAGTTCTTC. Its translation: CASSQEGLAGGSYNEQFF.

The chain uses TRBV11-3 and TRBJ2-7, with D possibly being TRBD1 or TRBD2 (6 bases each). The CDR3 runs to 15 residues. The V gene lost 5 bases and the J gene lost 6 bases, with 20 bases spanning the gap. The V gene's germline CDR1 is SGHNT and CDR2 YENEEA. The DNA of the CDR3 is TGTGCCAGCAGCCCGGAAAACATACAGGGAGGCGAGCAGTACTTC. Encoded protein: CASSPENIQGGEQYF.

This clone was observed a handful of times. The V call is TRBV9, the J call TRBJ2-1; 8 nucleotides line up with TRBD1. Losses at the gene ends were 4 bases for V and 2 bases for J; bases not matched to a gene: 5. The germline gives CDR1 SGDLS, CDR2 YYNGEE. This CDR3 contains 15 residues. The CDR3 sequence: CASSPRQGTYNEQFF. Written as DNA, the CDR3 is TGTGCCAGCAGCCCGCGACAGGGGACCTACAATGAGCAGTTCTTC.

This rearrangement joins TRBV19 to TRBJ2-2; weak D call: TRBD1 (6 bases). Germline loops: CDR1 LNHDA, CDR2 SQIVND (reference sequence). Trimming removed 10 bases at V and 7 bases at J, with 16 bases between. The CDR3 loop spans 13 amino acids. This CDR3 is CATRPTGIGELFF. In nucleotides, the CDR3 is TGTGCCACCCGGCCAACAGGGATCGGGGAGCTGTTTTTT.

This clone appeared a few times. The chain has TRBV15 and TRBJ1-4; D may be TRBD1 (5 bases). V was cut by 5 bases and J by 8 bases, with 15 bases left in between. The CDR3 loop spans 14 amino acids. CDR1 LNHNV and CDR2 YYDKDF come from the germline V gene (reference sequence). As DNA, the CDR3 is TGTGCCACCAGCCGATGGGGGATCCAGGAAAAACTGTTTTTT. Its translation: CATSRWGIQEKLFF.

CDR3 coding DNA: TGTGCCAGCAGCTTAGGACTAGCGGGGAACAATGAGCAGTTCTTC. Translation: CASSLGLAGNNEQFF. This rearrangement joins TRBV11-3 to TRBJ2-1; TRBD2 agrees at 11 bases. Germline V lookup: CDR1 SGHNT, CDR2 YENEEA. This CDR3 spans 15 amino acids. The J segment lost 5 bases and the V segment lost 1 base, leaving 1 base of the junction unmatched.

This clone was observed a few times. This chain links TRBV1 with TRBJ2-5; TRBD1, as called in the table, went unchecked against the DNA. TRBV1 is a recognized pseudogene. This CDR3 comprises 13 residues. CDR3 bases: TGCGCCAGCAGCCAAGCAGGGGAAGAGACCCAGTACTTC. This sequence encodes CASSQAGEETQYF.

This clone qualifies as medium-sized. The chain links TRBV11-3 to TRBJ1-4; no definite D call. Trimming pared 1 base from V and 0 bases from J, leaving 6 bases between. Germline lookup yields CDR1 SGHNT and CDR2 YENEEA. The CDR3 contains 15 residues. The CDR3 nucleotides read TGTGCCAGCAGCTTAGGGCGTGCAACTAATGAAAAACTGTTTTTT. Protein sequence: CASSLGRATNEKLFF.